A selection of T cell receptor beta chains follows, all from one sample in a study of cytomegalovirus exposure and HLA in healthy donors. Only in-frame clones appear in the TCRdb table, and some are missing; sequencing was by immunoSEQ multiplex PCR. Among 150,000 or so clones, 70% to 80% were seen once, and the ten largest hold approximately 8%. Sequencing used PBMCs. These receptors were taken from a man younger than 45 in good health and CMV-seropositive. Each CDR3 is given with its conserved first and last residue. D genes are given only for firm matches. Rows may omit the clone size; those that give it use once, few, many or a size class.

V,D,size,CDR3
TRBV4-1,TRBD1,-,CASSREGQVISGANVLTF
TRBV30,TRBD2,-,CAWSRGLVIGNIQYF
TRBV30,TRBD2,-,CAWSVPGGGRVNEQYF
TRBV9,TRBD1,-,CASSAMGQGAHEQYF
TRBV6-5,TRBD1,-,CASRTQGAGNQPQHF
TRBV5-4,TRBD1,once,CASSKGQGETEAFF
TRBV6-6,-,-,CASSDAGIGELFF
TRBV19,-,-,CASSTGSWETQYF
TRBV5-1,TRBD1,-,CASSPRDSSYEQYF
TRBV30,-,-,CAWSPGQQPQHF
TRBV27,-,once,CASSLGALSYEQYF
TRBV2,-,-,CASIPSRISRGSYEQYF
TRBV5-1,TRBD1,-,CASSLYGGTGWLNTEAFF
TRBV7-6,TRBD1,-,CASSLGTGDPMNTEAFF
TRBV5-1,-,-,CASSPGRGRLSYEQYF
TRBV12-5,-,-,CASSGEYGYTF
TRBV7-2,TRBD1,-,CASSASGTGAGQPQHF
TRBV7-8,-,-,CASSYRQANTGELFF
TRBV5-1,-,-,CASSLNSNEQFF
TRBV19,-,-,CASRPGATNEKLFF
TRBV29-1,TRBD1,once,CSAGQGYTEAFF
TRBV2,TRBD1,-,CAVPEGQGTDTQYF